This T cell receptor beta chain emerged from a study of patients and donors after allogeneic stem cell transplantation. TCRdb reprocessed the RT-PCR reads with MiXCR, giving one entry per CDR3 protein. This table holds under 170,000 distinct CDR3 sequences, about 40% found once. Germline-derived CDR1 and CDR2 are MGHRA and YSYEKL. Trimming took 5 bases from V and 4 from J; bases not matched to a gene: 3. CDR3 size: 14 residues. The sequence was collected from a human donor who was either an allogeneic HSCT recipient or a stem cell or donor lymphocyte infusion donor (not recorded which). It is not recorded whose cells these are; they may come from a transplant donor. Sequenced sample: blood, either unsorted or a sorted T cell fraction (not recorded which). The rearrangement joins TRBV4-1 to TRBJ1-2, with 11 bases fitting TRBD1. The CDR3 spells CASSSGTGGYGYTF. DNA of the CDR3: TGCGCCAGCAGCTCCGGGACAGGGGGCTATGGCTACACCTTC.